This is a list of T cell receptor beta chains from one sample in a study of blood T cell repertoires in COVID-19. The protocol was immunoSEQ multiplex PCR, while the TCRdb copy is restricted to in-frame clones and leaves out a portion. The table shows some 170,000 clones, with less than 90% occurring only once. The sample was PBMCs or T cells enriched from blood (not recorded which). These receptors were obtained from a human donor with acute COVID-19. The donor label of this sample is uncertain. Each CDR3 is given with its conserved first and last residue. The order of the fields is D gene, clone size, V gene, J gene, CDR3 DNA, CDR3 protein. D genes are given only for firm matches. Not every row has a clone size; where given, it reads once, few, many or a size class.

TRBD1	.	TRBV15	TRBJ1-1	TGTGCCACCAGCCGGAGTGATACAGGGGGCACTGAAGCTTTCTTT	CATSRSDTGGTEAFF
TRBD2	once	TRBV7-9	TRBJ2-3	TGTGCCAGCAGCCCCCAGGCGGGGGGGCTGAATACGCAGTATTTT	CASSPQAGGLNTQYF
.	few	TRBV9	TRBJ2-7	TGTGCCAGCAGCGTAGGGGACTCCCACTACGAGCAGTACTTC	CASSVGDSHYEQYF
TRBD1	.	TRBV5-4	TRBJ1-6	TGTGCCAGCAGCTCCTCCCGGACAGGGAATAATTCACCCCTCCACTTT	CASSSSRTGNNSPLHF
.	.	TRBV9	TRBJ2-1	TGTGCCAGCAGCCCATCGGGACTGACCTACAATGAGCAGTTCTTC	CASSPSGLTYNEQFF
TRBD1	.	TRBV7-9	TRBJ2-7	TGTGCCAGCAGCTACGGTTCTATCACAGGGGGCGACTCCTACGAGCAGTACTTC	CASSYGSITGGDSYEQYF
.	.	TRBV24-1	TRBJ2-2	TGTGCCACCAGTTCGGCCAGGGTAAACACCGGGGAGCTGTTTTTT	CATSSARVNTGELFF
.	once	TRBV9	TRBJ2-3	TGTGCCAGCAGCCCCAGGGTGAACCCCACAGATACGCAGTATTTT	CASSPRVNPTDTQYF
.	.	TRBV18	TRBJ1-3	TGTGCCAGCTCACCGCCGGGCGGGATCCTGGGAAACACCATATATTTT	CASSPPGGILGNTIYF
.	.	TRBV12-5	TRBJ1-1	TGTGCTAGTGCCAAGAACACTGAAGCTTTCTTT	CASAKNTEAFF
TRBD2	.	TRBV9	TRBJ2-3	TGTGCCAGCAGCGTCGGGGGGAGCCCAGATACGCAGTATTTT	CASSVGGSPDTQYF
.	.	TRBV19	TRBJ1-5	TGTGCCAGTAGTATATCGGGGGTTGACAATCAGCCCCAGCATTTT	CASSISGVDNQPQHF
TRBD1	.	TRBV14	TRBJ1-6	TGTGCCAGCAGCCAGGATTCGCGACAGGGGGAAAATTCACCCCTCCACTTT	CASSQDSRQGENSPLHF
.	.	TRBV5-5	TRBJ2-1	TGTGCCAGCAGCTTGGAACAGGGTTTAAAGAATGAGCAGTTCTTC	CASSLEQGLKNEQFF
.	.	TRBV27	TRBJ1-6	TGTGCCAGCAGTCAATTCACAGGAACCTCGAATTCACCCCTCCACTTT	CASSQFTGTSNSPLHF
.	.	TRBV19	TRBJ1-1	TGTGCCAGTAGTATAGTGGACGGCGGGGGGGAGACTGAAGCTTTCTTT	CASSIVDGGGETEAFF
TRBD1	.	TRBV29-1	TRBJ2-7	TGCAGCGCTTCGGACAGGGAAGGAAACGAGCAGTACTTC	CSASDREGNEQYF
.	.	TRBV5-1	TRBJ2-1	TGCGCCAGCAGCTTCGGGAACAGAGACTACAATGAGCAGTTCTTC	CASSFGNRDYNEQFF
.	.	TRBV21-1	TRBJ1-2	TGTGCCCCCTATATTAAAACAGGGTACTATGGCTACACCTTC	CAPYIKTGYYGYTF
.	.	TRBV30	TRBJ1-1	TGTGCCTGGACCGTCGGGGTTAGGGTTGGGGACACTGAAGCTTTCTTT	CAWTVGVRVGDTEAFF
TRBD2	once	TRBV9	TRBJ2-3	TGTGCCAGCAGCCCCTCAGCGGGGGGGTCTGGGGAAGATACGCAGTATTTT	CASSPSAGGSGEDTQYF
TRBD1	.	TRBV9	TRBJ1-2	TGTGCCAGCAGCGCTTGGACAGGGGGCGGGTTGGGCTATGGCTACACCTTC	CASSAWTGGGLGYGYTF
.	.	TRBV6-5	TRBJ2-4	TGTGCCAGCAGCGCCACCCTAACCCCGCCTCAGTACTTC	CASSATLTPPQYF
.	.	TRBV19	TRBJ2-2	TGTGCCAGTAGTATAGTCCTGCTTCAGGGGTCCTACACCGGGGAGCTGTTTTTT	CASSIVLLQGSYTGELFF
.	.	TRBV7-2	TRBJ1-3	TGTGCCAGCACCCTAACGGGAGGGGTCTCTGGAAACACCATATATTTT	CASTLTGGVSGNTIYF
.	.	TRBV12-3/TRBV12-4	TRBJ2-5	TGTGCCAGCGGAAAGGGGGAGACCCAGTACTTC	CASGKGETQYF
TRBD2	once	TRBV7-2	TRBJ2-5	TGTGCCAGCAGCTTAGGACTAGCGCAAGAGACCCAGTACTTC	CASSLGLAQETQYF
TRBD2	few	TRBV4-3	TRBJ2-2	TGCGCCAGCAGCCCCTTCTCGGCGGGGGGGTTCACCGGGGAGCTGTTTTTT	CASSPFSAGGFTGELFF
.	once	TRBV20-1	TRBJ2-2	TGCAGTGCCGTGAACACCGGGGAGCTGTTTTTT	CSAVNTGELFF
.	.	TRBV6-5	TRBJ1-2	TGTGCCAGCATTTTCACAGGGTTAGGGGTCTATGGCTACACCTTC	CASIFTGLGVYGYTF
.	.	TRBV3-1/TRBV3-2	TRBJ1-2	TGTGCCAGCAGCCAAGAAGGAGGGGCTAACTATGGCTACACCTTC	CASSQEGGANYGYTF
TRBD2	.	TRBV7-3	TRBJ2-3	TGTGCCAGCAGCAAACTAGCGGGGGGCTGGGAAGGTTCCGATACGCAGTATTTT	CASSKLAGGWEGSDTQYF
.	.	TRBV5-6	TRBJ1-4	TGTGCCAGCAGCTTGGCAGGGAATGAAAAACTGTTTTTT	CASSLAGNEKLFF
.	.	TRBV2	TRBJ2-3	TGTGCCAGCAGTGTGTCGGATACGCAGTATTTT	CASSVSDTQYF
TRBD2	.	TRBV7-9	TRBJ2-3	TGTGCCAGCAGCGGTGTTAGCGGGGGGGCGCCCACAGATACGCAGTATTTT	CASSGVSGGAPTDTQYF
TRBD2	.	TRBV3-1/TRBV3-2	TRBJ2-3	TGTGCCAGCAGTCCCACTCCCGGGACTAGCGGACCTCCTCACACAGATACGCAGTATTTT	CASSPTPGTSGPPHTDTQYF
.	.	TRBV6-5	TRBJ1-1	TGTGCCCCCGGGGAGGGGCCCGGGACTGAAGCTTTCTTT	CAPGEGPGTEAFF
.	.	TRBV2	TRBJ2-3	TGTGCCAGCAGTGAGGGGTCAGGGCGAGGCACAGATACGCAGTATTTT	CASSEGSGRGTDTQYF
.	.	TRBV27	TRBJ1-1	TGTGCCAGCAGTTCACAGTTCGACACTGAAGCTTTCTTT	CASSSQFDTEAFF
TRBD1	.	TRBV9	TRBJ2-7	TGTGCCAGCAGCGGGGGACAGGGACTAGAGCAGTACTTC	CASSGGQGLEQYF
TRBD1	.	TRBV6-5	TRBJ2-7	TGTGCCAGCAGGTACGGAGACAGGGGATCCTACGAGCAGTACTTC	CASRYGDRGSYEQYF
.	.	TRBV2	TRBJ1-4	TGTGCCAGCAGACAGGATTCTTCGGGTGAAAAACTGTTTTTT	CASRQDSSGEKLFF
.	.	TRBV4-1	TRBJ1-4	TGCGCCAGCAGCCAAGTCGAGGGAATAGGGGAAAAACTGTTTTTT	CASSQVEGIGEKLFF
TRBD1	.	TRBV6-5	TRBJ1-1	TGTGCCAGCAGTTACGGACAGGGGGCGGTTGAAGCTTTCTTT	CASSYGQGAVEAFF
.	.	TRBV14	TRBJ1-2	TGTGCCAGCAGCCAAGATAGAGGGTGGGGCTACACCTTC	CASSQDRGWGYTF
.	few	TRBV30	TRBJ1-2	TGTGCCTGGAACGGCAGGGAGGGTAGTAGCTACACCTTC	CAWNGREGSSYTF
TRBD2	few	TRBV7-2	TRBJ2-1	TGTGCCAGCAGCTTAAGCGGGGGTCTCAATGAGCAGTTCTTC	CASSLSGGLNEQFF
TRBD2	.	TRBV28	TRBJ2-1	TGTGCCAGCAGGGGACTAGCGGGGGGGATGAATGAGCAGTTCTTC	CASRGLAGGMNEQFF
.	.	TRBV10-3	TRBJ1-5	TGTGCCATCAGCCCCATGGGAGATCAGCCCCAGCATTTT	CAISPMGDQPQHF
.	.	TRBV9	TRBJ2-2	TGTGCCAGCAGCGTAGGGACACAGCCTACTCATTACACCGGGGAGCTGTTTTTT	CASSVGTQPTHYTGELFF
.	.	TRBV19	TRBJ2-1	TGTGCCAGTGGATTACAGGGAGATCTCTCCTACAATGAGCAGTTCTTC	CASGLQGDLSYNEQFF
.	.	TRBV18	TRBJ1-2	TGTGCCAGCTCACCACCTGGCAGGGAAGGAAGCTACACCTTC	CASSPPGREGSYTF
TRBD2	.	TRBV2	TRBJ2-1	TGTGCCAGCAGTGAAGTAGCGGGGGGCAATGAGCAGTTCTTC	CASSEVAGGNEQFF